This T cell receptor (beta chain) emerged from a study of cytomegalovirus exposure and HLA in healthy donors. The CDR3 loop spans 14 amino acids. Germline values: CDR1 SGDLS, CDR2 YYNGEE. The protocol was immunoSEQ multiplex PCR, while the TCRdb copy is restricted to in-frame clones and leaves out a portion. The profile shows about 110,000 clones, around 89% of them singletons. The sample holds one count of this clone. An end of the junction does not agree with germline; a read error may underlie this. The chain links TRBV9 to TRBJ2-1, with D tentatively TRBD1 (6 bases). The receptor was isolated from a woman between 18 and 29 years old in good health and CMV-seropositive. Sequences were obtained from PBMCs. The CDR3 spells CASNVGGARDEQFF. The CDR3 DNA follows: TGTGCCAGCAACGTAGGGGGAGCGCGCGATGAGCAGTTCTTC. Looking up the rest from reference TRBV9 and TRBJ2-1 gives the full variable domain: DSGVTQTPKHLITATGQRVTLRCSPRSGDLSVYWYQQSLDQGLQFLIQYYNGEERAKGNILERFSAQQFPDLHSELNLSSLELGDSALYFCASNVGGARDEQFFGPGTRLTVL.